The 30 T cell receptor beta chains below were found in one sample sequenced in a study of T cell responses to AZD1222 COVID-19 vaccine. The method was immunoSEQ multiplex PCR; TCRdb's version includes in-frame clones alone and lacks a portion of them. This sample has more than 90,000 clones; approximately 87% occur once, and the top ten carry roughly 10%. This material consisted of peripheral blood, taken 28 days after the second AZD1222 dose. The origin of the receptors is an adult who received the AZD1222 COVID-19 vaccine.

The chain links TRBV7-3 to TRBJ1-1; D perhaps matches TRBD1 (5 bases). Per germline, CDR1 SGHTA and CDR2 FQGTGA. Trimming left V 2 bases short and J 1 base short, with 8 bases between. CDR3 length equals 14 residues. CDR3 protein: CASSLGGRNTEAFF. The CDR3 DNA sequence: TGTGCCAGCAGCTTAGGGGGGAGGAACACTGAAGCTTTCTTT.

The chain is built from TRBV3-1 (or the pseudogene TRBV3-2) and TRBJ2-7; maybe TRBD1 (5 bases). This CDR3 is 13 amino acids long. Trimming shortened V by 1 base and J by 2 bases, and 6 bases separated the two germline ends. CDR1 and CDR2 (germline): LGHDT, YNNKEL (reference sequence). In nucleotides, the CDR3 is TGTGCCAGCAGCCAAGCACAGGCCTACGAGCAGTACTTC. As protein: CASSQAQAYEQYF.

The rearrangement uses TRBV5-4 and TRBJ2-2; 12 bases match TRBD2. The germline V gene has CDR1 SGHNT and CDR2 YYREEE (reference sequence). This CDR3 region has 17 residues. The V gene end was trimmed by 2 bases and the J gene end by 6 bases; junction bases not matched to a gene: 8. CDR3 DNA: TGTGCCAGCAGCTTATTCCTAGCGGGGGGGCAGCCCGGGGAGCTGTTTTTT. Its translation: CASSLFLAGGQPGELFF.

In DNA, the CDR3 is TGCGCCAGCAGCTTGGTGAGTATGAACACTGAAGCTTTCTTT. Its translation: CASSLVSMNTEAFF. The genes are TRBV5-1 and TRBJ1-1; D not resolved. Germline assignment: CDR1 SGHRS and CDR2 YFSETQ. The CDR3 is made up of 14 amino acids. V gave up 0 bases and J gave up 0 bases, with 6 bases separating them.

This chain joins TRBV14 and TRBJ2-7, with a weak D call TRBD2 (5 bases). The ends were cut back, 1 base at V and 5 bases at J, with 12 bases in the middle. The V gene's germline CDR1 is SGHDN and CDR2 FVKESK. The CDR3 is 14 amino acids. The CDR3 loop is CASSQVRERNEQYF. CDR3 coding DNA: TGTGCCAGCAGCCAAGTTCGGGAACGCAACGAGCAGTACTTC.

CDR3 coding DNA: TGTGCCAGCAGTGCCGGAGGGGGCATGGTCTACGAGCAGTACTTC. It is translated as CASSAGGGMVYEQYF. The genes are TRBV28 and TRBJ2-7; D is possibly TRBD1 (7 bases). This CDR3 contains 15 residues. Germline V gene data show CDR1 as MDHEN and CDR2 as SYDVKM. The V and J ends lost 5 bases and 3 bases respectively, with 17 bases between them.

The V call is TRBV28, the J call TRBJ1-1, with D perhaps TRBD1 (5 bases). The germline V gene has CDR1 MDHEN and CDR2 SYDVKM. The CDR3 extends over 13 amino acids. V was cut by 7 bases and J by 3 bases, with 12 bases left in between. DNA for the CDR3: TGTGCCAGCACCCTAGACAGATACACTGAAGCTTTCTTT. As protein: CASTLDRYTEAFF.

This chain links TRBV11-2 with TRBJ2-7; D gene ambiguous. CDR1 and CDR2 (germline): SGHAT, FQNNGV. Trimming took off 6 bases at V and 5 bases at J, with 17 bases between the two ends. The CDR3 loop spans 14 amino acids. As DNA, the CDR3 is TGTGCCAGCAGTCAAACAGTCCGGGTTGACGAGCAGTACTTC. Translating gives CASSQTVRVDEQYF.

This clone has a handful of counts. This chain links TRBV25-1 with TRBJ2-1; the D call may be TRBD1 or TRBD2 (5 bases each). V shed 8 bases and J shed 0 bases, with 11 bases lying between them. Germline assignment: CDR1 MGHDK and CDR2 SYGVNS. The length of the CDR3 is 14 residues. CDR3 loop: CASWGGGSYNEQFF. CDR3 DNA: TGTGCCAGCTGGGGTGGGGGCTCCTACAATGAGCAGTTCTTC.

The rearrangement joins TRBV9 to TRBJ1-1, with a weak D call TRBD1 (6 bases). The CDR3 is 16 residues long. Looked up from germline, CDR1 is SGDLS and CDR2 is YYNGEE. V was trimmed by 4 bases and J by 5 bases, leaving 21 bases between them. CDR3 DNA: TGTGCCAGCAGCCCAGAAGGTGGGGGCAAGGCGACTGAAGCTTTCTTT. Protein sequence: CASSPEGGGKATEAFF.

The chain couples TRBV27 to TRBJ2-3; no definite D call. The germline CDR1 and CDR2 sequences are MNHEY and SMNVEV (reference sequence). Trimming cost V 3 bases and J 2 bases, with 9 bases left between them. The CDR3 is 14 amino acids. The CDR3 coding sequence is TGTGCCAGCAGTTTTGGAGTGTTCACAGATACGCAGTATTTT. This translates into CASSFGVFTDTQYF.

This clone was seen a single time. The chain links TRBV3-1 (or the pseudogene TRBV3-2) to TRBJ2-2, with D possibly TRBD2 on 5 matching bases. V gave up 0 bases and J gave up 4 bases, with 12 bases separating them. This CDR3 has 16 residues. The germline V gene has CDR1 LGHDT and CDR2 YNNKEL (reference sequence). CDR3 nucleotide sequence: TGTGCCAGCAGCCAAGAACTAGGGTTTGGCACCGGGGAGCTGTTTTTT. This encodes CASSQELGFGTGELFF.

The rearrangement uses TRBV6-5 and TRBJ2-2; 7 bases line up with TRBD1. The CDR3 totals 14 residues. V lost 7 bases and J lost 4; bases outside the gene matches: 6. Germline CDR1 reads MNHEY; CDR2 reads SVGAGI. DNA of the CDR3: TGTGCCAGCATAAGGGGACAGCGCACCGGGGAGCTGTTTTTT. Translating it yields CASIRGQRTGELFF.

The chain has TRBV9 and TRBJ2-2; no clear D. The CDR3 consists of 13 residues. Trimming took off 2 bases at V and 16 bases at J, with 18 bases between the two ends. Germline loops: CDR1 SGDLS, CDR2 YYNGEE. This chain's CDR3 is CASSVSEAVPAFF. The CDR3 region has the DNA TGTGCCAGCAGCGTGAGCGAGGCAGTACCGGCGTTTTTT.

This sequence joins TRBV6-2 or TRBV6-3 and TRBJ2-1; possibly TRBD1 or TRBD2 for D (5 bases each). Germline CDR1 MNHEY, CDR2 SVGEGT. V lost 7 bases and J lost 9, with 22 bases in between. The length of the CDR3 is 15 residues. CDR3 coding DNA: TGTGCCAGCACCCCAGCCCGGGCAGGGACGATTGAGCAGTTCTTC. It yields the protein CASTPARAGTIEQFF.

This clone has a single count. The chain is built from TRBV7-2 and TRBJ1-3, with a tentative D call TRBD1 (5 bases). CDR1 SGHTA and CDR2 FQGNSA come from the germline V gene. V was pared by 1 base and J by 2 bases, with 15 bases between. CDR3 length equals 17 residues. CDR3 nucleotides: TGTGCCAGCAGCTTAGATAGAGGGACGGAGCCTGGAAACACCATATATTTT. It is translated as CASSLDRGTEPGNTIYF.

V usage is TRBV27 and J usage is TRBJ2-7, with a weak D call TRBD1 (6 bases). With 3 bases removed from V and 4 bases from J, the gap between germline ends came to 16 bases. The germline V gene encodes CDR1 MNHEY and CDR2 SMNVEV (reference sequence). The length of the CDR3 is 15 residues. Here the CDR3 reads CASSFGTQGGYEQYF. The CDR3 DNA is TGTGCCAGCAGTTTTGGGACGCAAGGGGGTTACGAGCAGTACTTC.

The rearrangement joins TRBV11-2 to TRBJ1-4; a weak D match, TRBD1 (6 bases). The CDR3 is made up of 16 amino acids. V lost 4 bases and J 3 bases, leaving 15 bases between the germline ends. The germline gives CDR1 SGHAT, CDR2 FQNNGV. CDR3 nucleotides: TGTGCCAGCAGCTCACAGGGCCCGGCGGCTAATGAAAAACTGTTTTTT. This codes for CASSSQGPAANEKLFF.

The chain links TRBV5-1 to TRBJ1-5; D is undetermined. Trimming shortened V by 2 bases and J by 6 bases, and 9 bases separated the two germline ends. Looked up from germline, CDR1 is SGHRS and CDR2 is YFSETQ. There are 13 residues in the CDR3. The DNA for the CDR3 is TGCGCCAGCAGCTTTTCGGGGAGTCAGCCCCAGCATTTT. Translated, it gives CASSFSGSQPQHF.

CDR3 nucleotide sequence: TGTGCCAGCCCACTACAGGAGGGACAGAACTATGGCTACACCTTC. The encoded protein is CASPLQEGQNYGYTF. This sequence joins TRBV2 and TRBJ1-2; 7 positions agree with TRBD1. Trimming removed 8 bases from V and 2 bases from J; junction bases left unmatched: 11. The CDR3 extends over 15 amino acids. In germline, CDR1 is SNHLY, CDR2 FYNNEI.

The chain joins TRBV19 to TRBJ1-5; a possible D gene is TRBD1 (6 bases). The V and J ends lost 7 bases and 7 bases respectively, with 23 bases between them. The CDR3 is made up of 16 amino acids. Germline V gives CDR1 LNHDA, CDR2 SQIVND (reference sequence). CDR3: CASTARGREQGQPQHF. The DNA for the CDR3 is TGTGCCAGTACCGCCAGGGGAAGGGAGCAAGGACAGCCCCAGCATTTT.

The rearrangement uses TRBV27 and TRBJ1-1, with 7 bases aligning to TRBD1. V was clipped by 0 bases and J by 5 bases; unmatched bases: 9. The length of the CDR3 is 16 residues. Germline CDR1 and CDR2: MNHEY and SMNVEV (reference sequence). The CDR3 DNA follows: TGTGCCAGCAGTTTATCGATTCGAACAGGGGAAACTGAAGCTTTCTTT. This encodes CASSLSIRTGETEAFF.

The genes are TRBV5-8 and TRBJ1-2; tentatively, D is TRBD1 (5 bases). The CDR3 covers 15 residues. Germline V gene data show CDR1 as SGHTS and CDR2 as YDEGEE. V shed 3 bases and J shed 2 bases, with 14 bases lying between them. The CDR3 is CASSSPGRQNYGYTF. The CDR3 region has the DNA TGTGCCAGCAGCTCTCCGGGACGCCAGAACTATGGCTACACCTTC.

V is TRBV19 and J is TRBJ2-5; 10 nucleotides agree with TRBD2. The CDR3 is made up of 15 amino acids. V lost 6 bases and J lost 5; bases outside the gene matches: 9. The V gene's germline CDR1 is LNHDA and CDR2 SQIVND (reference sequence). CDR3 nucleotides: TGTGCCAGTAGCCCGTTGGCTAGCGGGAGTGAGACCCAGTACTTC. This translates into CASSPLASGSETQYF.

This clone turned up a few times. The chain combines TRBV9 with TRBJ2-1; D may be TRBD2 (5 bases). CDR1 and CDR2 from the germline V gene are SGDLS and YYNGEE. The CDR3 consists of 13 residues. V lost 1 base, J lost 7 bases, and 9 bases lay in between. Here the CDR3 reads CASSVLGENEQFF. The CDR3 nucleotides are TGTGCCAGCAGCGTACTCGGGGAGAATGAGCAGTTCTTC.

This chain connects TRBV25-1 to TRBJ2-6; TRBD1 might be the D (6 bases). Trimming removed 8 bases at V and 4 bases at J, with 12 bases between. Looked up from germline, CDR1 is MGHDK and CDR2 is SYGVNS. The CDR3 length is 14 residues. The CDR3 bases are TGTGCCAGCGCAAGGACAGCCGGGGCCAACGTCCTGACTTTC. This translates into CASARTAGANVLTF. The full variable domain, completed using reference TRBV25-1 and TRBJ2-6, is EADIYQTPRYLVIGTGKKITLECSQTMGHDKMYWYQQDPGMELHLIHYSYGVNSTEKGDLSSESTVSRIRTEHFPLTLESARPSHTSQYLCASARTAGANVLTFGAGSRLTVL.

The rearrangement links TRBV19 to TRBJ1-3, with D possibly being TRBD1 (5 bases). Trimming shortened V by 7 bases and J by 4 bases, and 11 bases separated the two germline ends. This CDR3 contains 13 residues. The germline gives CDR1 LNHDA, CDR2 SQIVND (reference sequence). CDR3 sequence: CASTRTLGNTIYF. In nucleotides, the CDR3 is TGTGCCAGTACCCGGACACTCGGAAACACCATATATTTT.

The chain carries TRBV27 and TRBJ1-2; 7 bases are shared with TRBD1. This CDR3 comprises 13 residues. Germline V gene lookup returns CDR1 MNHEY and CDR2 SMNVEV (reference sequence). Germline trimming cut 5 bases from V and 4 bases from J; bases unmatched to any gene: 4. Here the CDR3 reads CASSPGQFYGYTF. The CDR3 DNA follows: TGTGCCAGCAGTCCGGGACAGTTCTATGGCTACACCTTC.

V gene TRBV9 combines with J gene TRBJ1-2; 7 positions match TRBD1. The CDR3 is 15 amino acids. V shed 0 bases, J shed 0 bases, and the junction held 2 bases outside the gene matches. The germline CDR1 and CDR2 sequences are SGDLS and YYNGEE. The chain's CDR3 is CASSVVDRSNYGYTF. CDR3 bases: TGTGCCAGCAGCGTAGTGGACAGGTCTAACTATGGCTACACCTTC.

This clone was detected only a few times. V is TRBV9 and J is TRBJ2-7; D may match TRBD1 or TRBD2 (5 bases each). The V end was cut by 0 bases, the J end by 2 bases, with 12 bases between. This CDR3 region has 15 residues. CDR1 is SGDLS and CDR2 is YYNGEE in the germline V gene. The CDR3 DNA sequence: TGTGCCAGCAGCGTAGTAGGGACCCCCACCTACGAGCAGTACTTC. This encodes CASSVVGTPTYEQYF. The full variable domain, its missing parts supplied by reference TRBV9 and TRBJ2-7, is DSGVTQTPKHLITATGQRVTLRCSPRSGDLSVYWYQQSLDQGLQFLIQYYNGEERAKGNILERFSAQQFPDLHSELNLSSLELGDSALYFCASSVVGTPTYEQYFGPGTRLTVT.